Below, 20 T cell receptor beta chains from the same sample are listed, as sequenced in a study of cytomegalovirus exposure and HLA in healthy donors. 60 Vbeta and 13 Jbeta primers were used in PCR. The protocol was immunoSEQ multiplex PCR, while the TCRdb copy is restricted to in-frame clones and leaves out a portion. This sample yields approximately 100,000 clones, of which roughly 70% are seen a single time; about 2.5% belongs to the top ten. Specimen: PBMCs. These receptor sequences come from a man aged 50 or older in good health and CMV-seronegative.

Comments on this clone: Within the sample, other DNA sequences also encode this same CDR3. This rearrangement joins TRBV7-9 to TRBJ1-1; tentative D call: TRBD1 (6 bases). Germline loops: CDR1 SEHNR, CDR2 FQNEAQ (reference sequence). V lost 5 bases, J lost 4 bases, and 11 bases lay in between. The CDR3 is 13 residues long. The CDR3 sequence is CASSARGGTEAFF. The CDR3 DNA reads as TGTGCCAGCAGCGCAAGGGGGGGCACTGAAGCTTTCTTT.

The chain has TRBV25-1 and TRBJ2-3; D is possibly TRBD1 (5 bases). V shed 3 bases and J shed 1 base, with 5 bases lying between them. The CDR3 has 13 amino acids. Germline CDR1 is MGHDK and CDR2 is SYGVNS. CDR3 residues: CASSDRGTDTQYF. The DNA for the CDR3 is TGTGCCAGCAGTGACAGGGGCACAGATACGCAGTATTTT.

The chain recombines TRBV11-1 with TRBJ2-2; the match to TRBD1 covers 10 bases. The V and J ends lost 6 bases and 1 base, in that order; junction bases with no gene match: 8. The CDR3 runs to 17 residues. Germline values: CDR1 SGHAT, CDR2 FQDESV (reference sequence). The CDR3 here is CASRVDRGPLNTGELFF. DNA of the CDR3: TGTGCCAGCAGGGTCGACAGGGGGCCCCTGAACACCGGGGAGCTGTTTTTT.

The chain employs TRBV28 and TRBJ2-3, with TRBD2 matching over 8 bases. V gave up 6 bases and J gave up 8 bases; unmatched junction bases: 13. CDR1 and CDR2 from the germline V gene are MDHEN and SYDVKM. The CDR3 spans 15 residues. CDR3 amino acids: CASRSSGRDRATQYF. The CDR3 DNA reads TGTGCCAGCAGGTCTAGCGGGCGCGATCGGGCTACGCAGTATTTT.

The J gene is TRBJ2-5, the V gene TRBV4-3; 7 nucleotides align to TRBD1. The end of the DNA fits TRBJ2-7 better, so the J call may be wrong. The CDR3 contains 16 residues. From germline, CDR1 is LGHNA and CDR2 YSLEER. Written as DNA, the CDR3 is TGCGCCAGCAGCCACGACAGGGAAGGGGCTTCCTACGAGCAGTACTTC. It specifies CASSHDREGASYEQYF.

The chain carries TRBV7-2 and TRBJ1-6; D call uncertain. Germline V gives CDR1 SGHTA, CDR2 FQGNSA. This CDR3 is 17 amino acids long. V was cut by 5 bases and J by 7 bases, with 21 bases left in between. DNA for the CDR3: TGTGCCAGCAGCCCTTTTGGGCCCCTACGGAAAAATTCACCCCTCCACTTT. Amino acids: CASSPFGPLRKNSPLHF. Full variable domain (remainder filled in from reference TRBV7-2 and TRBJ1-6): GAGVSQSPSNKVTEKGKDVELRCDPISGHTALYWYRQSLGQGLEFLIYFQGNSAPDKSGLPSDRFSAERTGGSVSTLTIQRTQQEDSAVYLCASSPFGPLRKNSPLHFGNGTRLTVT.

The genes are TRBV19 and TRBJ2-7; 7 nucleotides line up with TRBD1. V shed 5 bases and J 4 bases; nucleotides not matched to a gene: 5. This CDR3 comprises 13 residues. From germline, CDR1 is LNHDA and CDR2 SQIVND (reference sequence). The CDR3 sequence: CASSPGTVYEQYF. In DNA form, the CDR3 reads TGTGCCAGTAGTCCAGGGACAGTGTACGAGCAGTACTTC.

The chain employs TRBV30 and TRBJ1-3; D call uncertain. The CDR3 totals 14 residues. The V end was cut by 3 bases, the J end by 2 bases, with 11 bases between. Germline V gives CDR1 GTSNPN, CDR2 SVGIG (reference sequence). CDR3 coding DNA: TGTGCCTGGAGAAAGCCGGGGACTGGAAACACCATATATTTT. Translating it yields CAWRKPGTGNTIYF.

CDR3 bases: TGCAGCGTTGTTGTAGTAAAAGCCTACGAGCAGTACTTC. This encodes CSVVVVKAYEQYF. This chain joins TRBV29-1 and TRBJ2-7; D is unresolved. The CDR3 has 13 amino acids. Per the germline V gene, CDR1 is SQVTM and CDR2 is ANQGSEA. Trimming removed 4 bases at V and 2 bases at J, with 12 bases between.

This chain uses TRBV7-6 with TRBJ2-1; 8 positions agree with TRBD1. This CDR3 has 16 amino acids. Germline-derived CDR1 and CDR2 are SGHVS and FNYEAQ. Trimming removed 5 bases from V and 7 bases from J; junction bases left unmatched: 13. CDR3 loop: CASSVRTGTMVNEQFF. The DNA for the CDR3 is TGTGCCAGCAGCGTACGGACAGGGACAATGGTAAATGAGCAGTTCTTC. Looking up the rest from reference TRBV7-6 and TRBJ2-1 gives the full variable domain: GAGVSQSPRYKVTKRGQDVALRCDPISGHVSLYWYRQALGQGPEFLTYFNYEAQQDKSGLPNDRFSAERPEGSISTLTIQRTEQRDSAMYRCASSVRTGTMVNEQFFGPGTRLTVL.

The CDR3 reads CAISDSPQYEQYF. CDR3 DNA: TGTGCCATCAGTGATTCCCCCCAGTACGAGCAGTACTTC. The genes are TRBV10-3 and TRBJ2-7; the D is unclear. The V end was cut by 3 bases, the J end by 4 bases, with 10 bases between. From germline, CDR1 is ENHRY and CDR2 SYGVKD. CDR3 size: 13 residues.

Turning to this clone: A junction boundary mismatches the germline segment, possibly from a read error. The chain recombines TRBV10-3 with TRBJ2-3, with D possibly being TRBD2 (5 bases). The CDR3 runs 13 residues. Germline CDR1 ENHRY, CDR2 SYGVKD. In nucleotides, the CDR3 is TGTGCCATCTCCGGACTTCGCACAGATGCGCAGTATTTT. Encoded protein: CAISGLRTDAQYF.

The gene calls are TRBV18 and TRBJ1-1, with D unclear. The CDR3 has 12 amino acids. The germline V gene encodes CDR1 KGHSH and CDR2 LQKENI. Trimming took 2 bases from V and 5 from J, leaving 6 bases between them. CDR3 sequence (DNA): TGTGCCAGCTCACCAGAGTGGACTGAAGCTTTCTTT. Its protein is CASSPEWTEAFF.

This clone came up a few times. This chain joins TRBV5-1 and TRBJ2-1; D not certain. V lost 2 bases and J lost 0, with 12 bases in between. The CDR3 totals 16 residues. CDR1 SGHRS and CDR2 YFSETQ come from the germline V gene. This chain's CDR3 is CASSFRQPSSYNEQFF. The CDR3 bases are TGCGCCAGCAGCTTCAGGCAGCCAAGCTCCTACAATGAGCAGTTCTTC.

The chain has TRBV30 and TRBJ1-5; a weak D match, TRBD1 (5 bases). The CDR3 contains 12 residues. Germline CDR1 reads GTSNPN; CDR2 reads SVGIG (reference sequence). V was clipped by 0 bases and J by 9 bases, with 9 bases between them. Written as DNA, the CDR3 is TGTGCCTGGAGTGTACAGGCAGGGCCCCAGCATTTT. As protein: CAWSVQAGPQHF.

CDR3 bases: TGCGCCAGCAGCTTGGACAGGGGGAGAGGTGAAAAACTGTTTTTT. Translated, it gives CASSLDRGRGEKLFF. The rearrangement joins TRBV5-1 to TRBJ1-4, with 8 bases fitting TRBD1. Unmatched junction bases numbered 5, after V lost 0 bases and J lost 7 bases. CDR1 is SGHRS, CDR2 YFSETQ, per germline. This CDR3 region has 15 residues.

The chain combines TRBV5-6 with TRBJ1-2; D unclear. The CDR3 has 11 amino acids. Germline V CDR1 and CDR2: SGHDT, YYEEEE. V was shortened by 4 bases and J by 7 bases, with 8 bases between the two germline ends. The CDR3 reads CASSTTVGYTF. Written as DNA, the CDR3 is TGTGCCAGCAGCACCACGGTTGGCTACACCTTC. The full variable domain, in which reference TRBV5-6 and TRBJ1-2 provide the parts outside the CDR3, is DAGVTQSPTHLIKTRGQQVTLRCSPKSGHDTVSWYQQALGQGPQFIFQYYEEEERQRGNFPDRFSGHQFPNYSSELNVNALLLGDSALYLCASSTTVGYTFGSGTRLTVV.

The CDR3 nucleotides are TGTGCCAGCAGTGAGGTTTTTGTGTCTGGACAGGGAACCTACGAGCAGTACTTC. As protein: CASSEVFVSGQGTYEQYF. The gene calls are TRBV2 and TRBJ2-5, with 8 nucleotides matching TRBD1. The tail of the sequence fits TRBJ2-7 better, so the J call may be wrong. The CDR3 is made up of 18 amino acids. Germline loops: CDR1 SNHLY, CDR2 FYNNEI.

The chain employs TRBV6-5 and TRBJ1-2; TRBD1 agrees at 11 bases. The germline V gene has CDR1 MNHEY and CDR2 SVGAGI. V trimming: 2 bases; J trimming: 2 bases; junction bases outside the gene matches: 1. The CDR3 contains 15 residues. Written as DNA, the CDR3 is TGTGCCAGCAGTTACAGGGACAGGGGGAACTATGGCTACACCTTC. Translating it yields CASSYRDRGNYGYTF.

V is TRBV9 and J is TRBJ2-3; the D gene is possibly TRBD2 (6 bases). CDR3 length: 15 amino acids. Per germline, CDR1 SGDLS and CDR2 YYNGEE. The germline V and J ends were trimmed by 5 bases and 3 bases, with 16 bases remaining between them. CDR3 region: CASRAGTAATDTQYF. The CDR3 DNA reads as TGTGCCAGCAGAGCTGGGACTGCGGCGACAGATACGCAGTATTTT. The entire variable domain, with the rest obtained from reference TRBV9 and TRBJ2-3, is as follows: DSGVTQTPKHLITATGQRVTLRCSPRSGDLSVYWYQQSLDQGLQFLIQYYNGEERAKGNILERFSAQQFPDLHSELNLSSLELGDSALYFCASRAGTAATDTQYFGPGTRLTVL.